What follows are 15 T cell receptor beta chains derived from one specimen sequenced in a study of blood T cell repertoires in COVID-19. Data came from immunoSEQ multiplex PCR; TCRdb stores just in-frame clones and leaves some out. The data hold more than 80,000 clones, with 86% observed a single time. Sequences were obtained from peripheral blood. The origin of the receptors is a man between 50 and 59 years old with active COVID-19.

As DNA, the CDR3 is TGTGCCAGCTCCGAGGAAGAAGACTATGGCTACACCTTC. Translating it yields CASSEEEDYGYTF. The chain joins TRBV18 to TRBJ1-2; no firm D call. This CDR3 is built from 13 residues. V was cut by 6 bases and J by 3 bases, with 11 bases left in between. The germline V gene has CDR1 KGHSH and CDR2 LQKENI.

This chain links TRBV5-1 with TRBJ2-1, with D perhaps matching TRBD2 (6 bases). CDR1 is SGHRS and CDR2 is YFSETQ in the germline V gene. This CDR3 spans 15 amino acids. Between the trimmed V and J ends, which lost 3 bases and 6 bases, there was a span of 16 bases. CDR3 loop: CASSSSLGEVNEQFF. DNA for the CDR3: TGCGCCAGCAGCTCGTCCTTAGGGGAGGTCAATGAGCAGTTCTTC.

The table lists this clone with a few counts. Additional DNA sequences in this sample encode the identical CDR3. V is TRBV5-4 and J is TRBJ1-1, with 7 nucleotides matching TRBD1. This CDR3 is 15 amino acids long. CDR1 SGHNT and CDR2 YYREEE come from the germline V gene (reference sequence). With 0 bases clipped from V and 3 bases from J, the junction kept 5 bases outside the gene matches. CDR3 sequence (DNA): TGTGCCAGCAGCTTGGCCGGCCAGGGGGACACTGAAGCTTTCTTT. This encodes CASSLAGQGDTEAFF.

V usage is TRBV6-5 and J usage is TRBJ2-3; D possibly corresponds to TRBD2 (6 bases). Germline V gene data show CDR1 as MNHEY and CDR2 as SVGAGI. This CDR3 comprises 15 residues. V was clipped by 4 bases and J by 3 bases, with 14 bases between them. The CDR3 is CASSWDWTETDTQYF. The CDR3 nucleotides read TGTGCCAGCAGTTGGGACTGGACCGAAACAGATACGCAGTATTTT.

V usage is TRBV11-3 and J usage is TRBJ2-5, with TRBD1 as a possible D gene (5 bases). The CDR3 covers 13 residues. Trimming stripped 5 bases from V and 2 bases from J, with 9 bases between. Germline V CDR1 and CDR2: SGHNT, YENEEA. CDR3: CASSVRGQETQYF. DNA for the CDR3: TGTGCCAGCAGCGTAAGGGGACAAGAGACCCAGTACTTC.

This chain joins TRBV3-1 (or the pseudogene TRBV3-2) and TRBJ1-5; 7 bases are shared with TRBD1. The length of the CDR3 is 14 residues. V shed 4 bases and J 7 bases; nucleotides not matched to a gene: 7. Germline-derived CDR1 and CDR2 are LGHDT and YNNKEL (reference sequence). The CDR3 nucleotides read TGTGCCAGCAGCCGGACAGGAGTCGGACAGCCCCAGCATTTT. Translating it yields CASSRTGVGQPQHF.

Points on this clone: One junction end disagrees with the germline gene, perhaps due to a read error. The chain combines TRBV5-5 with TRBJ2-5; 12 bases align to TRBD2. CDR1 and CDR2 (germline): SGHKS, YYEKEE (reference sequence). CDR3 length: 15 amino acids. As DNA, the CDR3 is TGTGCCAGCAGCCGGACTAGCGGGGACAGCCTGGCCCGGGACTTC. Protein: CASSRTSGDSLARDF.

A single count supports this clone. This rearrangement joins TRBV6-2 or TRBV6-3 to TRBJ1-1; D unclear. V dropped 4 bases and J dropped 0 bases, with 15 bases sitting between them. The CDR3 contains 16 residues. Germline CDR1 is MNHEY and CDR2 is SVGEGT. The CDR3 region has the DNA TGTGCCAGCAGTTTCCGCATTACCTATATGAACACTGAAGCTTTCTTT. Residues: CASSFRITYMNTEAFF.

The chain employs TRBV24-1 and TRBJ2-1; 7 bases fit TRBD2. The CDR3 runs 16 residues. The V segment lost 3 bases and the J segment 7 bases; nucleotides outside the gene matches: 11. Germline V CDR1 and CDR2: KGHDR, SFDVKD. The CDR3 region has the DNA TGTGCCACCAGTGATGCCCTGGCGGGAGAGATTAATGAGCAGTTCTTC. It encodes CATSDALAGEINEQFF.

This chain uses TRBV19 with TRBJ2-5; D is possibly TRBD1 (5 bases). The CDR3 has 15 amino acids. Germline CDR1 is LNHDA and CDR2 is SQIVND (reference sequence). V was cut by 6 bases and J by 3 bases, with 17 bases left in between. CDR3 nucleotide sequence: TGTGCCAGTAGCGGGCAGGGAAGGGCCGAAGAGACCCAGTACTTC. It specifies CASSGQGRAEETQYF.

This sequence joins TRBV2 and TRBJ1-5, with D unclear. Germline CDR1 and CDR2: SNHLY and FYNNEI. CDR3 length equals 14 residues. Trimming removed 7 bases from V and 4 bases from J, with 14 bases in between. The CDR3 bases are TGTGCCAGCACCGTTCGGAGGGAGAATCAGCCCCAGCATTTT. Amino acids: CASTVRRENQPQHF. Looking up the rest from reference TRBV2 and TRBJ1-5 gives the full variable domain: EPEVTQTPSHQVTQMGQEVILRCVPISNHLYFYWYRQILGQKVEFLVSFYNNEISEKSEIFDDQFSVERPDGSNFTLKIRSTKLEDSAMYFCASTVRRENQPQHFGDGTRLSIL.

This clone was counted a few times. The rearrangement joins TRBV7-3 to TRBJ2-7, with a possible D match to TRBD2 (5 bases). This CDR3 region has 13 residues. Germline values: CDR1 SGHTA, CDR2 FQGTGA. V shed 4 bases and J shed 1 base, with 8 bases lying between them. CDR3 region: CASSSRGSYEQYF. The CDR3 bases are TGTGCCAGCAGCTCCCGGGGTTCCTACGAGCAGTACTTC.

V usage is TRBV6-6 and J usage is TRBJ1-5, with 8 bases lining up with TRBD1. Trimming cost V 8 bases and J 4 bases; bases outside gene matches: 4. CDR1 and CDR2 from the germline V gene are MNHNY and SVGAGI (reference sequence). The CDR3 runs 13 residues. The CDR3 region has the DNA TGTGCCAGCCGCGGACAGGGTAATCAGCCCCAGCATTTT. Translation gives CASRGQGNQPQHF.

The V and J genes are TRBV4-2 and TRBJ2-3; D gene unclear. Germline V CDR1 and CDR2: LGHNA, YNFKEQ. With 4 bases removed from V and 5 bases from J, the gap between germline ends came to 10 bases. This CDR3 comprises 13 residues. The CDR3 nucleotides read TGTGCCAGCAGCCGCTTAAGAGGAGATACGCAGTATTTT. Translating gives CASSRLRGDTQYF.

J is TRBJ1-5 and V is TRBV6-2 or TRBV6-3; 7 bases match TRBD1. This CDR3 region has 15 residues. The germline V gene encodes CDR1 MNHEY and CDR2 SVGEGT. Trimming at V came to 2 bases and at J to 5 bases, leaving 6 bases not matched to a gene. CDR3 sequence reads: CASSYGDRDDQPQHF. In nucleotides, the CDR3 is TGTGCCAGCAGTTACGGAGACAGGGACGATCAGCCCCAGCATTTT.